The 32 T cell receptor beta chains given below trace back to one sample, sequenced in a study of T-cell reconstitution after alpha-beta-depleted transplantation in children. Unique molecular identifiers were incorporated into the prepared TCRbeta library. TCRdb passed the PCR reads through MiXCR, listing each CDR3 protein once. The sample consists of around 700,000 distinct CDR3 sequences, about an eighth of them appearing once. The specimen comprised PBMCs, sampled before TCRalphabeta/CD19-depleted stem cell transplant. Receptors were obtained from a girl aged 2 to 10 with congenital amegakaryocytic thrombocytopenia, due to receive a stem cell transplant.

This clonotype was seen only a few times. The rearrangement uses TRBV27 and TRBJ1-2; D not resolved. Germline CDR1 and CDR2: MNHEY and SMNVEV (reference sequence). The V end lost 2 bases, the J end lost 5 bases, and 18 bases lay between the germline ends. The CDR3 runs 16 residues. The CDR3 here is CASSLTPLGSPYGYTF. DNA for the CDR3: TGTGCCAGCAGTTTAACCCCGTTGGGGTCTCCTTATGGCTACACCTTC.

This clonotype was counted many times. The chain joins TRBV24-1 to TRBJ1-5, with D hard to call. Germline assignment: CDR1 KGHDR and CDR2 SFDVKD. Trimming removed 4 bases from V and 4 bases from J, with 4 bases in between. The length of the CDR3 is 12 residues. The CDR3 sequence is CATSDPNQPQHF. CDR3 bases: TGTGCCACCAGTGACCCGAATCAGCCCCAGCATTTT.

This clonotype has a count of ten or more. The gene calls are TRBV7-3 and TRBJ2-7; 10 nucleotides align to TRBD2. Germline V gene lookup returns CDR1 SGHTA and CDR2 FQGTGA. The J segment lost 2 bases and the V segment lost 5 bases, leaving 6 bases of the junction unmatched. The CDR3 spans 15 residues. The CDR3 DNA is TGTGCCAGCAGCCTCCTAGCGGGAGAGACCTACGAGCAGTACTTC. This codes for CASSLLAGETYEQYF.

The table lists this clonotype with many counts. The rearrangement uses TRBV12-3 or TRBV12-4 and TRBJ2-5, with D possibly being TRBD1 or TRBD2 (5 bases each). This CDR3 spans 17 amino acids. V was trimmed by 4 bases and J by 2 bases, leaving 20 bases between them. CDR3 sequence: CASSSTLRGKDQETQYF. CDR3 in DNA: TGTGCCAGCAGTTCAACCCTTCGGGGCAAGGATCAAGAGACCCAGTACTTC.

This chain links TRBV29-1 with TRBJ2-1, with a weak D call TRBD2 (6 bases). The CDR3 is 13 residues long. Germline V gives CDR1 SQVTM, CDR2 ANQGSEA. V was trimmed by 8 bases and J by 3 bases, leaving 14 bases between them. This CDR3 is CSIAAGLYNEQFF. CDR3 bases: TGCAGCATAGCGGCAGGGCTCTACAATGAGCAGTTCTTC.

This chain uses TRBV11-2 with TRBJ2-3; 13 bases fit TRBD2. The CDR3 contains 18 residues. The J segment lost 3 bases and the V segment lost 5 bases, leaving 11 bases of the junction unmatched. Germline V CDR1 and CDR2: SGHAT, FQNNGV. The CDR3 loop is CASSPLGLAGELTDTQYF. In nucleotides, the CDR3 is TGTGCCAGCAGCCCCTTAGGACTAGCGGGAGAGTTGACAGATACGCAGTATTTT.

The chain couples TRBV20-1 to TRBJ2-2; 11 bases align to TRBD2. This CDR3 contains 15 residues. The germline CDR1 and CDR2 sequences are DFQATT and SNEGSKA (reference sequence). Trimming removed 5 bases from V and 6 bases from J; junction bases left unmatched: 8. The CDR3 is CSAEKTSGSPGELFF. The CDR3 DNA follows: TGCAGTGCTGAGAAAACTAGCGGGAGTCCCGGGGAGCTGTTTTTT.

This clonotype was recorded at least ten times. J is TRBJ1-2 and V is TRBV7-9, with a tentative D call TRBD1 (5 bases). Germline V gives CDR1 SEHNR, CDR2 FQNEAQ (reference sequence). The ends were cut back, 1 base at V and 8 bases at J, with 8 bases in the middle. The CDR3 runs to 12 residues. The CDR3 DNA reads as TGTGCCAGCAGCTTAGACGCAGGGGGCTACACCTTC. Amino acids: CASSLDAGGYTF.

This clonotype was seen repeatedly, ten times or more. The chain uses TRBV28 and TRBJ2-3; possibly TRBD2 for D (6 bases). CDR1 is MDHEN, CDR2 SYDVKM, per germline. The CDR3 consists of 14 residues. The germline V and J ends were trimmed by 7 bases and 3 bases, with 14 bases remaining between them. CDR3 nucleotides: TGTGCCAGCACAGACGGGACTTCAACAGATACGCAGTATTTT. It translates to CASTDGTSTDTQYF.

This clonotype was seen at least ten times. V gene TRBV28 combines with J gene TRBJ1-2; D is undetermined. The CDR3 spans 14 residues. Trimming pared 3 bases from V and 8 bases from J, leaving 16 bases between. Germline V CDR1 and CDR2: MDHEN, SYDVKM. CDR3 bases: TGTGCCAGCAGTTTGCCCCTGAAAGAATTAGGCTACACCTTC. This gives the protein CASSLPLKELGYTF.

The CDR3 region has the DNA TGCAGTGCCGACAGGGGGGCAGACTATGGCTACACCTTC. This translates into CSADRGADYGYTF. The chain uses TRBV20-1 and TRBJ1-2, with 9 bases fitting TRBD1. V gave up 6 bases and J gave up 3 bases; unmatched junction bases: 5. The germline CDR1 and CDR2 sequences are DFQATT and SNEGSKA (reference sequence). CDR3 length: 13 residues.

Comment on this clonotype: A much larger clone differs by one base, so this may be a read error. The gene calls are TRBV29-1 and TRBJ1-2, with D hard to call. Germline CDR1 is SQVTM and CDR2 is ANQGSEA. V lost 1 base to trimming and J lost 6 bases, with 12 bases between them. The CDR3 has 13 amino acids. The CDR3 bases are TGCAGCGTTGAAGTCACAGACGACCATGGCTACACCTTC. Amino acids: CSVEVTDDHGYTF.

This clonotype was observed a handful of times. The CDR3 coding sequence is TGCAGTGCCCTAGGATCCGAGCAGTACTTC. Translation gives CSALGSEQYF. The chain recombines TRBV20-1 with TRBJ2-7; D not certain. CDR1 and CDR2 from the germline V gene are DFQATT and SNEGSKA (reference sequence). The CDR3 is 10 amino acids. Trimming took off 6 bases at V and 6 bases at J, with 9 bases between the two ends.

Worth noting for this clonotype: Its ends do not fully match the called genes, so a read error is possible. The V call is TRBV4-1, the J call TRBJ1-2, with D possibly matching TRBD1 (5 bases). The CDR3 covers 14 residues. Germline CDR1 MGHRA, CDR2 YSYEKL. The CDR3, as DNA: TGCGCCAGCAGCCAGGGGGACTTTAACTATGGCGACACCTTC. Translated, it gives CASSQGDFNYGDTF.

This clonotype has only a few counts. The chain is built from TRBV7-9 and TRBJ2-5; tentative D call: TRBD1 (5 bases). This CDR3 has 16 amino acids. Germline lookup yields CDR1 SEHNR and CDR2 FQNEAQ (reference sequence). Trimming pared 5 bases from V and 2 bases from J, leaving 18 bases between. CDR3 sequence (DNA): TGTGCCAGCAGCCAGGGAAGGGCAGGGAATCAAGAGACCCAGTACTTC. It specifies CASSQGRAGNQETQYF.

As for this clonotype: Given a much more abundant clone one base away, this may be a read error. V gene TRBV4-1 combines with J gene TRBJ1-2; D not resolved. Germline assignment: CDR1 MGHRA and CDR2 YSYEKL. The CDR3 sequence is 13 residues long. CDR3 nucleotide sequence: TGTGCCAGCAGCCCCCGGATAATCTATGGCTACACCTTC. Its protein product is CASSPRIIYGYTF.

This clonotype was seen a handful of times. The rearrangement uses TRBV30 and TRBJ1-1; tentatively, D is TRBD1 (6 bases). Germline assignment: CDR1 GTSNPN and CDR2 SVGIG (reference sequence). V lost 2 bases and J 6 bases, leaving 16 bases between the germline ends. The CDR3 loop spans 14 amino acids. CDR3 amino acids: CAWSYRYRAPEAFF. CDR3 bases: TGTGCCTGGAGTTACCGATACAGGGCCCCTGAAGCTTTCTTT.

This chain links TRBV7-3 with TRBJ2-6, with D unresolved. Germline V gene lookup returns CDR1 SGHTA and CDR2 FQGTGA. V was cut by 5 bases and J by 0 bases, with 11 bases left in between. This CDR3 contains 16 residues. In DNA, the CDR3 is TGTGCCAGCAGCCTAGGACGGACCTCTGGGGCCAACGTCCTGACTTTC. This encodes CASSLGRTSGANVLTF. The full variable domain, with the rest looked up from reference TRBV7-3 and TRBJ2-6, is GAGVSQTPSNKVTEKGKYVELRCDPISGHTALYWYRQSLGQGPEFLIYFQGTGAADDSGLPNDRFFAVRPEGSVSTLKIQRTERGDSAVYLCASSLGRTSGANVLTFGAGSRLTVL.

This clonotype was picked up a small number of times. This chain joins TRBV12-3 or TRBV12-4 and TRBJ2-1; weak D call: TRBD1 (6 bases). Deletions cut 4 bases from V and 0 bases from J, with 10 bases between. The CDR3 has 15 residues. The CDR3 loop is CASSSGAASYNEQFF. In nucleotides, the CDR3 is TGTGCCAGCAGTTCAGGGGCAGCCTCCTACAATGAGCAGTTCTTC.

This clonotype was recorded at least ten times. The V call is TRBV10-1, the J call TRBJ2-3; 10 positions match TRBD2. Looked up from germline, CDR1 is WNHNN and CDR2 is SYGVQD (reference sequence). After removal of 0 bases from V and 5 bases from J, the junction contained 17 bases not matched to a gene. This CDR3 has 20 residues. CDR3 loop: CASSESKLLISGRALDTQYF. DNA of the CDR3: TGCGCCAGCAGTGAGTCGAAGCTTTTAATAAGCGGGAGGGCCTTAGATACGCAGTATTTT.

The table lists this clonotype with many counts. J is TRBJ2-3 and V is TRBV12-3 or TRBV12-4; D assignment may be TRBD1 or TRBD2 (5 bases each). CDR3 length equals 15 residues. V lost 6 bases and J 0 bases, leaving 13 bases between the germline ends. The CDR3 sequence: CASSEGDPSTDTQYF. For the CDR3, the DNA is TGTGCCAGCAGCGAAGGGGACCCCAGCACAGATACGCAGTATTTT.

This clonotype was seen more than once but under ten times. The rearrangement links TRBV7-2 to TRBJ2-7; possible D gene TRBD1, 6 bases. Germline V gene lookup returns CDR1 SGHTA and CDR2 FQGNSA. This CDR3 is built from 15 residues. Between the trimmed V and J ends, which lost 3 bases and 4 bases, there was a span of 16 bases. In nucleotides, the CDR3 is TGTGCCAGCAGCTTGCTAGGGGGTTCGGTATACGAGCAGTACTTC. It is translated as CASSLLGGSVYEQYF.

The count of this clonotype is one. A much larger clone lies one base from this, so it may be a read error. V usage is TRBV20-1 and J usage is TRBJ2-7; possibly TRBD1 for D (5 bases). Germline CDR1 and CDR2: DFQATT and SNEGSKA (reference sequence). The CDR3 consists of 14 residues. The V end was cut by 0 bases, the J end by 3 bases, with 12 bases between. The CDR3 DNA is TGCAGTGCTAGAGATACCAGGGTGTACTACGAGCAGTACTTC. The encoded protein is CSARDTRVYYEQYF.

This clonotype was found a few times. The V call is TRBV5-1, the J call TRBJ2-1, with TRBD2 matching 8 bases. Trimming cost V 5 bases and J 2 bases; bases outside gene matches: 3. This CDR3 spans 14 amino acids. Per the germline V gene, CDR1 is SGHRS and CDR2 is YFSETQ. In nucleotides, the CDR3 is TGCGCCAGCAGGAAGCGGGAGACCTACAATGAGCAGTTCTTC. Translating it yields CASRKRETYNEQFF.

This clonotype appeared a few times. The chain has TRBV20-1 and TRBJ1-2; D possibly corresponds to TRBD1 (6 bases). Between the trimmed V and J ends, which lost 3 bases and 8 bases, there was a span of 16 bases. The CDR3 runs 13 residues. CDR1 DFQATT and CDR2 SNEGSKA come from the germline V gene (reference sequence). The CDR3 DNA is TGCAGTGCTAGTGACAGGTCGGAGGGGGGCTACACCTTC. Amino acid sequence: CSASDRSEGGYTF.

The chain links TRBV5-1 to TRBJ2-5; 7 positions agree with TRBD1. This CDR3 is built from 15 residues. Germline V gene lookup returns CDR1 SGHRS and CDR2 YFSETQ. Trimming removed 0 bases from V and 3 bases from J; junction bases left unmatched: 5. In DNA, the CDR3 is TGCGCCAGCAGCTTGGTGAGACAGGGCAAAGAGACCCAGTACTTC. Its protein is CASSLVRQGKETQYF.

This clonotype was recorded many times. The chain carries TRBV12-3 or TRBV12-4 and TRBJ2-7; no clear D gene. This CDR3 is 8 amino acids long. Trimming left V 11 bases short and J 6 bases short, with 5 bases between. Here the CDR3 reads CAHCEQYF. In DNA, the CDR3 is TGTGCCCACTGCGAGCAGTACTTC.

The table lists this clonotype with a few counts. J is TRBJ1-1 and V is TRBV27, with D perhaps matching TRBD1 (5 bases). V was shortened by 5 bases and J by 1 base, with 14 bases between the two germline ends. Germline values: CDR1 MNHEY, CDR2 SMNVEV (reference sequence). The CDR3 has 15 residues. CDR3: CASSAWGRENTEAFF. In DNA, the CDR3 is TGTGCCAGCAGTGCCTGGGGCCGGGAGAACACTGAAGCTTTCTTT.

CDR3 residues: CSVVLSVHGYTF. The CDR3 DNA is TGCAGCGTTGTCCTGTCAGTCCATGGCTACACCTTC. The chain employs TRBV29-1 and TRBJ1-2; no reliable D call. CDR1 is SQVTM, CDR2 ANQGSEA, per germline. V was shortened by 4 bases and J by 6 bases, with 12 bases between the two germline ends. The CDR3 has 12 residues.

The gene calls are TRBV5-1 and TRBJ2-7, with 8 nucleotides matching TRBD2. With V trimmed by 4 bases and J by 3 bases, 6 bases remained unmatched. This CDR3 comprises 14 residues. The germline gives CDR1 SGHRS, CDR2 YFSETQ. The CDR3: CASSPRTSRYEQYF. In DNA form, the CDR3 reads TGCGCCAGCAGCCCCCGGACTAGCCGCTACGAGCAGTACTTC.

This clonotype showed up many times. This chain connects TRBV4-1 to TRBJ1-2; D remains ambiguous. The V gene lost 0 bases and the J gene lost 4 bases, with 12 bases spanning the gap. CDR1 is MGHRA, CDR2 YSYEKL, per germline. The CDR3 extends over 15 amino acids. The CDR3, as DNA: TGCGCCAGCAGCCAAGATCGAACAGTTACCTATGGCTACACCTTC. This codes for CASSQDRTVTYGYTF.

This clonotype occurred many times. The V gene is TRBV12-3 or TRBV12-4, the J gene TRBJ2-3; D might be TRBD2 (6 bases). CDR3 length: 15 amino acids. V lost 2 bases, J lost 1 base, and 10 bases lay in between. The CDR3 reads CASSLWEDGTDTQYF. For the CDR3, the DNA is TGTGCCAGCAGTTTATGGGAGGACGGCACAGATACGCAGTATTTT.